Listed here are 10 T cell receptor beta chains from one sample, sequenced in a study of cytomegalovirus exposure and HLA in healthy donors. Use of 60 Vbeta and 13 Jbeta primers characterized the PCR. The data were produced by immunoSEQ multiplex PCR, yet TCRdb's version contains in-frame clones alone and is incomplete. Here the sample spans more than 95,000 clones, around 72% being singletons. Sequenced input: PBMCs. The receptors derive from a man aged 25 to 40 in good health and CMV-seronegative.

This sequence joins TRBV5-1 and TRBJ2-7; possibly TRBD1 for D (6 bases). The V gene lost 4 bases and the J gene lost 5 bases, with 22 bases spanning the gap. There are 16 residues in the CDR3. Germline V gene data show CDR1 as SGHRS and CDR2 as YFSETQ. The CDR3 loop is CASSVALEQGSDEQYF. For the CDR3, the DNA is TGCGCCAGCAGCGTGGCGCTGGAACAGGGCTCAGACGAGCAGTACTTC. The full variable domain, completed using reference TRBV5-1 and TRBJ2-7, is KAGVTQTPRYLIKTRGQQVTLSCSPISGHRSVSWYQQTPGQGLQFLFEYFSETQRNKGNFPGRFSGRQFSNSRSEMNVSTLELGDSALYLCASSVALEQGSDEQYFGPGTRLTVT.

The genes are TRBV9 and TRBJ1-1; possible D gene TRBD1, 6 bases. This CDR3 spans 15 amino acids. Per the germline V gene, CDR1 is SGDLS and CDR2 is YYNGEE. Deletions cut 4 bases from V and 4 bases from J, with 17 bases between. CDR3 amino acids: CASSLLRGGPTEAFF. The CDR3 DNA follows: TGTGCCAGCAGCCTCCTGAGGGGGGGTCCCACTGAAGCTTTCTTT.

The sample holds one count of this clone. The chain links TRBV30 to TRBJ1-4; possible D gene TRBD1, 5 bases. Trimming left V 1 base short and J 1 base short, with 10 bases between. Per the germline V gene, CDR1 is GTSNPN and CDR2 is SVGIG (reference sequence). This CDR3 has 15 amino acids. Here the CDR3 DNA reads TGTGCCTGGAGTGCCCACAGGATAACTAATGAAAAACTGTTTTTT. The encoded protein is CAWSAHRITNEKLFF. The complete variable domain, with remaining parts taken from reference TRBV30 and TRBJ1-4, reads SQTIHQWPATLVQPVGSPLSLECTVEGTSNPNLYWYRQAAGRGLQLLFYSVGIGQISSEVPQNLSASRPQDRQFILSSKKLLLSDSGFYLCAWSAHRITNEKLFFGSGTQLSVL.

V and J are TRBV9 and TRBJ2-3; unclear D gene. There are 13 residues in the CDR3. Trimming took 4 bases from V and 3 from J, leaving 9 bases between them. CDR1 and CDR2 from the germline V gene are SGDLS and YYNGEE. CDR3 nucleotide sequence: TGTGCCAGCAGCCCCCGAGTTACAGATACGCAGTATTTT. Translating it yields CASSPRVTDTQYF.

The V call is TRBV6-1, the J call TRBJ2-5; 7 bases are shared with TRBD2. Gene TRBJ2-7 matches the end of the DNA better, so the J call may be wrong. CDR3 length: 15 amino acids. Germline V CDR1 and CDR2: MNHNS, SASEGT. CDR3 nucleotide sequence: TGTGCCAGCAGTGAAGGAGCGGGGACCCCCTACGAGCAGTACTTC. This encodes CASSEGAGTPYEQYF.

The CDR3 DNA reads as TGTGCCAGCAGCTTAGCGACAGGATCCTACGAGCAGTACTTC. Residues: CASSLATGSYEQYF. V is TRBV5-6 and J is TRBJ2-7; D may be TRBD1 (6 bases). With 2 bases removed from V and 1 base from J, the gap between germline ends came to 10 bases. The CDR3 runs to 14 residues. The germline V gene encodes CDR1 SGHDT and CDR2 YYEEEE.

This clone turned up a few times. The chain joins TRBV5-1 to TRBJ1-2; D possibly corresponds to TRBD1 (5 bases). CDR1 is SGHRS, CDR2 YFSETQ, per germline. V dropped 4 bases and J dropped 2 bases, with 15 bases sitting between them. The length of the CDR3 is 15 residues. This chain's CDR3 is CASSVGTTANYGYTF. In nucleotides, the CDR3 is TGCGCCAGCAGCGTCGGGACTACGGCAAACTATGGCTACACCTTC. Full variable domain (rest looked up from reference TRBV5-1 and TRBJ1-2): KAGVTQTPRYLIKTRGQQVTLSCSPISGHRSVSWYQQTPGQGLQFLFEYFSETQRNKGNFPGRFSGRQFSNSRSEMNVSTLELGDSALYLCASSVGTTANYGYTFGSGTRLTVV.

V and J are TRBV27 and TRBJ1-5, with 8 positions matching TRBD1. The germline V gene encodes CDR1 MNHEY and CDR2 SMNVEV (reference sequence). There are 17 residues in the CDR3. V lost 6 bases and J lost 3; bases outside the gene matches: 13. DNA of the CDR3: TGTGCCAGCAGCCTCCTGACGGACAGGGTCCTCAATCAGCCCCAGCATTTT. Translation: CASSLLTDRVLNQPQHF.

The rearrangement uses TRBV6-5 and TRBJ1-2; D is uncertain. The CDR3 is 14 residues long. Germline values: CDR1 MNHEY, CDR2 SVGAGI. Trimming removed 4 bases at V and 1 base at J, with 10 bases between. The CDR3 nucleotides read TGTGCCAGCAGTTTTGGTTCGGGTAACTATGGCTACACCTTC. It translates to CASSFGSGNYGYTF.

This clone was counted once. Other DNA variants within this sample encode the same CDR3. The rearrangement links TRBV7-2 to TRBJ2-1; TRBD2 agrees at 11 bases. CDR1 is SGHTA and CDR2 is FQGNSA in the germline V gene. Unmatched junction bases numbered 0, after V lost 3 bases and J lost 2 bases. The CDR3 loop spans 15 amino acids. The CDR3 spells CASSFSGGAYNEQFF. In DNA form, the CDR3 reads TGTGCCAGCAGCTTTAGCGGGGGGGCCTACAATGAGCAGTTCTTC.